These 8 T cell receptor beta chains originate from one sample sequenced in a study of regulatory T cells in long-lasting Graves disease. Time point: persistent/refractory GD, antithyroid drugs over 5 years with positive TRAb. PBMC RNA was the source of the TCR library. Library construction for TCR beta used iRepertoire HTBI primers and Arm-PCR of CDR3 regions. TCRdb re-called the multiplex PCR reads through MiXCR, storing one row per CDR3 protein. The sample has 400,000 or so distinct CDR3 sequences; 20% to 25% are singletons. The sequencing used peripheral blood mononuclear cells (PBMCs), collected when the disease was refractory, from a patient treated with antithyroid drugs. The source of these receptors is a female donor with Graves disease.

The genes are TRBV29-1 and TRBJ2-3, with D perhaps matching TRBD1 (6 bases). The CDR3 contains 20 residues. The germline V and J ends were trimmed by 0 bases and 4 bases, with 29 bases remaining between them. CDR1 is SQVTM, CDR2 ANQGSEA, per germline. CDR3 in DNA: TGCAGCGTTGAAGATCAACAGGTCCCGGGACAATTAGAGGAGGCAGATACGCAGTATTTT. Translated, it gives CSVEDQQVPGQLEEADTQYF.

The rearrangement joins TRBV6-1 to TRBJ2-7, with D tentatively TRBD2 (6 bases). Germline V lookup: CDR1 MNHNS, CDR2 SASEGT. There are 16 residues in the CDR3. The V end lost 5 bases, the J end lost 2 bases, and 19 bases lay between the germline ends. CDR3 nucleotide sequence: TGTGCCAGCAGTTATGTACCGGGACTCCCGACCTACGAGCAGTACTTC. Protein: CASSYVPGLPTYEQYF.

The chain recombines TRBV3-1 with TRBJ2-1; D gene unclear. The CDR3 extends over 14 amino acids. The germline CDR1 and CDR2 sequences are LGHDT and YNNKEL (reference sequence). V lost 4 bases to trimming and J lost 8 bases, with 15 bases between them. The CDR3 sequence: CASSPDPRMDEQFF. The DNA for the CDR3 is TGTGCCAGCAGCCCAGATCCCCGGATGGATGAGCAGTTCTTC.

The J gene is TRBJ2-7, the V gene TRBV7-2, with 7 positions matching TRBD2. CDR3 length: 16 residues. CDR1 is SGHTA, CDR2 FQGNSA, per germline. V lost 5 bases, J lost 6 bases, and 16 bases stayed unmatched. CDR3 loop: CASSPGPGTTTGEQYF. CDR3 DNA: TGTGCCAGCAGCCCCGGACCCGGGACTACTACGGGCGAGCAGTACTTC.

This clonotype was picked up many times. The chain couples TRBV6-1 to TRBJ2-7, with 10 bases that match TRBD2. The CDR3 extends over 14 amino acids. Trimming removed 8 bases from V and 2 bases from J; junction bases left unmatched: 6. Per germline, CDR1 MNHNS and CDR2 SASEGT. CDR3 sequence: CASGRTSGAYEQYF. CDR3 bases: TGTGCCAGCGGTAGGACTAGCGGTGCCTACGAGCAGTACTTC.

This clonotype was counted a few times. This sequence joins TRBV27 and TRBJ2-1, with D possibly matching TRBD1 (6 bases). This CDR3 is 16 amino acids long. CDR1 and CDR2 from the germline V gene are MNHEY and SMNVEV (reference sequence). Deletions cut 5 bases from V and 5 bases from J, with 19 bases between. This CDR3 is CASSPPDRPRDNEQFF. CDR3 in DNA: TGTGCCAGCAGTCCCCCCGACAGGCCGAGAGACAATGAGCAGTTCTTC.

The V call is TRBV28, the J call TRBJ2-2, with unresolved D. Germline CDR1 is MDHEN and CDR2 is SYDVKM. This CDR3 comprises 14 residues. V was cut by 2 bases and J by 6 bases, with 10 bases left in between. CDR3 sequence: CASSLALVSGELFF. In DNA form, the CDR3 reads TGTGCCAGCAGTTTAGCCCTAGTGTCCGGGGAGCTGTTTTTT.

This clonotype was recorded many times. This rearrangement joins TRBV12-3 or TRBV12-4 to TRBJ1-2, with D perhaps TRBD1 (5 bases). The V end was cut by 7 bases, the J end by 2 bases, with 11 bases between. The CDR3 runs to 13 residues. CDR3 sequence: CASKATANYGYTF. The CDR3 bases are TGTGCCAGCAAAGCGACAGCAAACTATGGCTACACCTTC.